This T cell receptor (beta chain) was sequenced for a study of T cell repertoires in cytomegalovirus infection. Study summary: The public TCR beta signatures pointed to both CMV infection and matching HLA type. Broader study findings: HLA-C-restricted CMV clonotypes gave the most frequent clonotype in two of eight donors.

This CDR3 has 11 residues. The V gene's germline CDR1 is DFQATT and CDR2 SNEGSKA (reference sequence). TCRdb itself ran the reads through MiXCR, one entry per CDR3 protein. The table has hundreds of thousands of distinct CDR3 sequences, over 7.5% seen once. This clonotype was detected ten times or more. Its antigen is currently unknown. The chain recombines TRBV20-1 with TRBJ1-1; 10 nucleotides line up with TRBD1. The receptor's source is a human donor in good health (CMV status not recorded). Some clones in this sample may be carry-over from other donors' samples. What was sequenced was PBMCs. The CDR3 region is CGTGANTEAFF. The DNA for the CDR3 is TGCGGGACAGGGGCCAACACTGAAGCTTTCTTT.